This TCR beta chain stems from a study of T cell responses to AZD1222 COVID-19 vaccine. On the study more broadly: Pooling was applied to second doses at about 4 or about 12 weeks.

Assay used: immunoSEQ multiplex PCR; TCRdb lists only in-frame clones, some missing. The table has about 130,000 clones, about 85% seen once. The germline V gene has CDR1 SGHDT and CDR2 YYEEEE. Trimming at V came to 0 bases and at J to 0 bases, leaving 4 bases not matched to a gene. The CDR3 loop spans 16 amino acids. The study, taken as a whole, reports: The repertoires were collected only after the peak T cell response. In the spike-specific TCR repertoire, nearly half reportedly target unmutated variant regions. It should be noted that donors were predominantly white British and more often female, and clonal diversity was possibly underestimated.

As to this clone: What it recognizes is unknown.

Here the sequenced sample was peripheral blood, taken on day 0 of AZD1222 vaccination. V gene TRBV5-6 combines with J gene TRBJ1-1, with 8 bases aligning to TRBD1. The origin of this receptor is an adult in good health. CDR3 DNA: TGTGCCAGCAGCTTGGGGACAGGGAGGTTGAACACTGAAGCTTTCTTT. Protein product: CASSLGTGRLNTEAFF.